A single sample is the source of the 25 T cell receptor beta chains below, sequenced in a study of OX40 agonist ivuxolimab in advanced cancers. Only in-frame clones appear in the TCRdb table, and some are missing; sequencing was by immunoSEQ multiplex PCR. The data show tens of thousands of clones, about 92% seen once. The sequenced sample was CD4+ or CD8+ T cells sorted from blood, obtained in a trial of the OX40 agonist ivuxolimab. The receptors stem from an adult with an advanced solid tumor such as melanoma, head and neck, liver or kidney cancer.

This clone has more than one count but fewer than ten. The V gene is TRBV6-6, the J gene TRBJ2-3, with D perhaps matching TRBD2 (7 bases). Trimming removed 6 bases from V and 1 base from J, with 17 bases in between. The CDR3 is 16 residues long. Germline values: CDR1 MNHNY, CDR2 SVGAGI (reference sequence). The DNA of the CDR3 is TGTGCCAGCAGCGCCCTGGGGGGGGCCGGCACAGATACGCAGTATTTT. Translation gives CASSALGGAGTDTQYF.

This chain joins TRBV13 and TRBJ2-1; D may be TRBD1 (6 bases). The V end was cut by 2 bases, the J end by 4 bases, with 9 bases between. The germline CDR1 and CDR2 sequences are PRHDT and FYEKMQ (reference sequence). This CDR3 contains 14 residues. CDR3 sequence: CASSLSRGYNEQFF. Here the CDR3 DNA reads TGTGCCAGCAGCTTATCCAGGGGTTACAATGAGCAGTTCTTC.

The CDR3 spells CASSSTGGKADQPQHF. CDR3 DNA sequence: TGTGCCAGCAGCAGTACAGGGGGGAAAGCCGATCAGCCCCAGCATTTT. V usage is TRBV7-9 and J usage is TRBJ1-5; TRBD1 agrees at 8 bases. There are 16 residues in the CDR3. Germline CDR1 and CDR2: SEHNR and FQNEAQ (reference sequence). V shed 5 bases and J 5 bases; nucleotides not matched to a gene: 11.

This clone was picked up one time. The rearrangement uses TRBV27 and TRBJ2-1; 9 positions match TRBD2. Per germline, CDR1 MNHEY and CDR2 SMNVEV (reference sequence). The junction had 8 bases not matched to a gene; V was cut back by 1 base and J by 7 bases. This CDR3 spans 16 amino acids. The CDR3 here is CASSLYAGGNINEQFF. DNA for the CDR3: TGTGCCAGCAGTTTATACGCGGGGGGGAATATTAATGAGCAGTTCTTC.

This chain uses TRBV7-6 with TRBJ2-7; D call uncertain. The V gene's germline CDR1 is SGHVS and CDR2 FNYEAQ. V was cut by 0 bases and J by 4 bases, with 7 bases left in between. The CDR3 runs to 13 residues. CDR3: CASSLADEYEQYF. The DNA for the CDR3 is TGTGCCAGCAGCTTAGCGGACGAATACGAGCAGTACTTC.

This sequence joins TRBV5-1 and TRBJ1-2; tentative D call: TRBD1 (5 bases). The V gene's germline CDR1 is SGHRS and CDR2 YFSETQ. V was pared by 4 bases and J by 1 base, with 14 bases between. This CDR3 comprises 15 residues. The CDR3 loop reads CASSGGTGVNYGYTF. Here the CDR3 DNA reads TGCGCCAGCAGCGGGGGTACAGGAGTTAACTATGGCTACACCTTC.

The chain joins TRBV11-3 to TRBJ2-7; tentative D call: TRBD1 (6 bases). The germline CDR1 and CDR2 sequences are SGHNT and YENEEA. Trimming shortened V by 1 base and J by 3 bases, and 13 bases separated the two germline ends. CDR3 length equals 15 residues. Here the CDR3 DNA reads TGTGCCAGCAGCTTAGTCGGTAGGACAGTCTACGAGCAGTACTTC. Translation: CASSLVGRTVYEQYF.

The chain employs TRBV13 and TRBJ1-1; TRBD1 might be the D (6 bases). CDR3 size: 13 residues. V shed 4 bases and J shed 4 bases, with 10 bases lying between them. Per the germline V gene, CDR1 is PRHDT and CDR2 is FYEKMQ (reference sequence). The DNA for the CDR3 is TGTGCCAGCAGCTCGGGGGCTAGCACTGAAGCTTTCTTT. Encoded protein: CASSSGASTEAFF.

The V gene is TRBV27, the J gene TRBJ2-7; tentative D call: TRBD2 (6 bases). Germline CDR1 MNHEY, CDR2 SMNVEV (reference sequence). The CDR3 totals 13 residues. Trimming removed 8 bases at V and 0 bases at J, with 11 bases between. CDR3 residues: CASLDGSSYEQYF. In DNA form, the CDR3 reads TGTGCCAGCCTGGACGGGAGCTCCTACGAGCAGTACTTC.

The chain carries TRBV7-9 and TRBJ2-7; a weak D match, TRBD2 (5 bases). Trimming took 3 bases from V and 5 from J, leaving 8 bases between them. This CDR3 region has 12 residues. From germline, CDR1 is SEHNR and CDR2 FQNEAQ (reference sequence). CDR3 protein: CASSLPGDEQYF. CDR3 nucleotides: TGTGCCAGCAGCTTGCCCGGGGACGAGCAGTACTTC.

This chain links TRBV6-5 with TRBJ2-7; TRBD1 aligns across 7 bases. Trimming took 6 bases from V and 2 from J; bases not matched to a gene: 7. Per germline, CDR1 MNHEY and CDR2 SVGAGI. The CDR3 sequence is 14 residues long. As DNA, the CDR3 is TGTGCCAGCAGCTATGGGACAGACCCCTACGAGCAGTACTTC. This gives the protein CASSYGTDPYEQYF.

CDR3 amino acids: CASSTRGQANEQFF. The CDR3 coding sequence is TGTGCCAGTAGTACCAGGGGGCAGGCCAATGAGCAGTTCTTC. This chain uses TRBV19 with TRBJ2-1; 8 positions match TRBD1. This CDR3 contains 14 residues. CDR1 LNHDA and CDR2 SQIVND come from the germline V gene (reference sequence). The ends lost 4 bases at V and 6 bases at J; junction bases unmatched: 5.

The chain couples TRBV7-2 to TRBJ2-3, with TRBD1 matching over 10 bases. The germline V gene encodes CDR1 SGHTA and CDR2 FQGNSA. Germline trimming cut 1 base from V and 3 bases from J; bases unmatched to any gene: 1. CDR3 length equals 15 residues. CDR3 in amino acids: CASSLVGQGTDTQYF. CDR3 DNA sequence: TGTGCCAGCAGCTTAGTGGGACAGGGGACAGATACGCAGTATTTT.

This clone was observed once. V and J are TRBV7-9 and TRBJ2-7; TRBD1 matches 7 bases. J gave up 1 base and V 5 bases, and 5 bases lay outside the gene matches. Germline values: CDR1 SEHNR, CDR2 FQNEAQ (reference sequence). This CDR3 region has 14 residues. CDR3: CASSNRDRSYEQYF. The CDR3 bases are TGTGCCAGCAGCAATAGGGACAGATCCTACGAGCAGTACTTC.

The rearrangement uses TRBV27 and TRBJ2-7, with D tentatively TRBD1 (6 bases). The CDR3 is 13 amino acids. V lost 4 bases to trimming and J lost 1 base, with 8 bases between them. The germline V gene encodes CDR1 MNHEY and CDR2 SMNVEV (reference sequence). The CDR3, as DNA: TGTGCCAGCAGTTACGACAGGTCCTACGAGCAGTACTTC. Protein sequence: CASSYDRSYEQYF.

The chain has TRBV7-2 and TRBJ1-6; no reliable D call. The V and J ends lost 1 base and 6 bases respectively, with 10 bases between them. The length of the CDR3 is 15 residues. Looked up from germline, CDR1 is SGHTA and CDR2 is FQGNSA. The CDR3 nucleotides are TGTGCCAGCAGCTTAGGTCTCGGGAGTAATTCACCCCTCCACTTT. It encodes CASSLGLGSNSPLHF. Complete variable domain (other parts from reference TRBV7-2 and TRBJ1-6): GAGVSQSPSNKVTEKGKDVELRCDPISGHTALYWYRQSLGQGLEFLIYFQGNSAPDKSGLPSDRFSAERTGGSVSTLTIQRTQQEDSAVYLCASSLGLGSNSPLHFGNGTRLTVT.

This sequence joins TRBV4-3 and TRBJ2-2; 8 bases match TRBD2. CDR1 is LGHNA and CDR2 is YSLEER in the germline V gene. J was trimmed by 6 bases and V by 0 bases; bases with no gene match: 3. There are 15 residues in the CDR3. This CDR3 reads CASSQDYGGAGELFF. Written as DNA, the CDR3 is TGCGCCAGCAGCCAAGATTACGGGGGGGCCGGGGAGCTGTTTTTT.

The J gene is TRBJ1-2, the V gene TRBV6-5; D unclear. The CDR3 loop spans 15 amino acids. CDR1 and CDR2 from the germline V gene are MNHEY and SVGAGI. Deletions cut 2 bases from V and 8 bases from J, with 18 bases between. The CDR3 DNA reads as TGTGCCAGCAGTTACCCAGGACGTGAGATACCCGGCTACACCTTC. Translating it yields CASSYPGREIPGYTF.

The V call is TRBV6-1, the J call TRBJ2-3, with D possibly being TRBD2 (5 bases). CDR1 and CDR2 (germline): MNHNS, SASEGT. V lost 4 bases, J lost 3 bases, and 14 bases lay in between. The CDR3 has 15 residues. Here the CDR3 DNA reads TGTGCCAGCAGTGTCCTCGGGGTGGGGACAGATACGCAGTATTTT. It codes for CASSVLGVGTDTQYF.

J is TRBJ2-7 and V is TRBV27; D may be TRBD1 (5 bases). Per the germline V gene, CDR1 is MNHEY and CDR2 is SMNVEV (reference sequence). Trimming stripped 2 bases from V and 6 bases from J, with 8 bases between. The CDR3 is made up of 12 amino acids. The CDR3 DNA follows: TGTGCCAGCAGTTTAATCCAGGGCGAGCAGTACTTC. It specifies CASSLIQGEQYF.

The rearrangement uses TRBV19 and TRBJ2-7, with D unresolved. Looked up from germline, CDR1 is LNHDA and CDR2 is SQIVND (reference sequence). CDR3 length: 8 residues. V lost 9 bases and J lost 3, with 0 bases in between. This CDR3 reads CASYEQYF. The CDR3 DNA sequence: TGTGCCAGCTACGAGCAGTACTTC.

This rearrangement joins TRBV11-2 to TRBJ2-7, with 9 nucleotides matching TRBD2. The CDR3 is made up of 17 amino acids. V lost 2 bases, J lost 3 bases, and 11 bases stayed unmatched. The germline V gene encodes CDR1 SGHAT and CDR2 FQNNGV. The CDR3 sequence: CASSLRPASGVIYEQYF. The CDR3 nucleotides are TGTGCCAGCAGCTTACGGCCAGCTAGCGGGGTGATCTACGAGCAGTACTTC.

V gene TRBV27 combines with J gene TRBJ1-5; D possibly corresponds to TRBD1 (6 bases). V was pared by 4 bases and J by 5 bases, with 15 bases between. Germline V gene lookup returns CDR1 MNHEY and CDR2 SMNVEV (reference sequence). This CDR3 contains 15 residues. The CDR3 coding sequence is TGTGCCAGCAGTTCCAGGGACACCGCGGATCAGCCCCAGCATTTT. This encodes CASSSRDTADQPQHF.

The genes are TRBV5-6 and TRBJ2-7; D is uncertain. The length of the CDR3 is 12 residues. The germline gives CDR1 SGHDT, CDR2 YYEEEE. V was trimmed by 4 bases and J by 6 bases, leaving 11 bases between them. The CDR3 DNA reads TGTGCCAGCAGCCAAGTCGGAAGCGAGCAGTACTTC. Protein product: CASSQVGSEQYF.

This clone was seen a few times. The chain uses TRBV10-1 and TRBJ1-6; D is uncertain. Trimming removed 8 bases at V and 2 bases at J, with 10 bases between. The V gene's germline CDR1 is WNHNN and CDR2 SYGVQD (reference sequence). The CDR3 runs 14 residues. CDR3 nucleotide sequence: TGCGCCAGCCAGGCCAGCGCCTATAATTCACCCCTCCACTTT. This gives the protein CASQASAYNSPLHF.